The T cell receptor (beta chain) under discussion was sequenced for a study of T-cell memory formation after mild COVID-19. Study-level information: Across donors, TCR clusters were largely donor specific.

V was trimmed by 5 bases and J by 6 bases, leaving 15 bases between them. The CDR3 sequence is 14 residues long. From germline, CDR1 is SGHTA and CDR2 FQGNSA. As concerns this clonotype: The antigen remains undetermined.

MiXCR, applied by TCRdb to the 5' RACE reads, yields one record per CDR3 protein. The sample records 100,000 to 150,000 distinct CDR3 sequences, 15% to 20% being singletons. Study observations and caveats: CD8+ contracting clones occupied EMRA, while CD4+ ones occupied mainly CM and EM. The study found balanced CD4/CD8 in clones contracting day 15 to 85 and a CD4+ lean in later expanders. There were some responding clones in pre-infection memory, which suggested that cross-reactive memory had joined.

The receptor was derived from a man younger than 30 who had mild COVID-19 (a few samples of this study predate the infection). Cell type and time point are not known. J is TRBJ2-3 and V is TRBV7-2; D is uncertain. The sequenced sample was PBMCs or a T cell subset sorted from them (not recorded which). CDR3 in amino acids: CASSTTSNSDTQYF. DNA for the CDR3: TGTGCCAGCAGCACGACCTCAAACTCGGATACGCAGTATTTT.